These 11 T cell receptor beta chains were all obtained from the same sample, sequenced in a study of breast tumors, draining lymph nodes, adjacent tissues. Samples came from axillary lymph nodes draining the breast cancer. TCRdb reprocessed the multiplex PCR reads via MiXCR and lists one record per CDR3 protein. The table records 180,000 or so distinct CDR3 sequences, 31% of them present only once. Sequenced: axillary lymph node tissue. The receptors originated from a female donor with breast cancer. Some clones in this sample may be carry-over from other donors' samples.

A few counts support this clonotype. The chain uses TRBV9 and TRBJ2-1; 7 bases are shared with TRBD1. CDR1 SGDLS and CDR2 YYNGEE come from the germline V gene. This CDR3 contains 13 residues. The V segment lost 0 bases and the J segment 9 bases; nucleotides outside the gene matches: 3. CDR3 nucleotides: TGTGCCAGCAGCGTAGATAGGGGGCTTGAGCAGTTCTTC. Translated, it gives CASSVDRGLEQFF.

This clonotype showed up many times. The chain links TRBV20-1 to TRBJ1-2; TRBD1 is a possible D gene (5 bases). Germline V gene lookup returns CDR1 DFQATT and CDR2 SNEGSKA (reference sequence). Trimming pared 0 bases from V and 6 bases from J, leaving 17 bases between. The CDR3 has 15 amino acids. In DNA form, the CDR3 reads TGCAGTGCTAGAGATAAGAGAACCAGGGCGCATGGCTACACCTTC. It is translated as CSARDKRTRAHGYTF.

This clonotype was picked up a small number of times. Just one base apart from a much larger clone, this may be a read error. The V and J genes are TRBV20-1 and TRBJ1-5; 7 bases align to TRBD1. This CDR3 region has 14 residues. With V trimmed by 2 bases and J by 9 bases, 10 bases remained unmatched. Germline V gives CDR1 DFQATT, CDR2 SNEGSKA (reference sequence). CDR3 sequence reads: CSARKRQGGPPQHF. The CDR3, as DNA: TGCAGTGCTAGAAAGCGACAGGGCGGTCCGCCCCAGCATTTT.

This clonotype was observed a handful of times. This sequence may be a read error, since a much larger clone differs from it by one base. V gene TRBV19 combines with J gene TRBJ1-3; no clear D gene. The CDR3 runs to 18 residues. Germline V gene sequence: CDR1 LNHDA, CDR2 SQIVND (reference sequence). The CDR3 region is CASRSITAQRNSGNTVYF. The CDR3 DNA follows: TGTGCCAGTAGATCGATCACGGCCCAGCGCAACTCTGGAAACACCGTATATTTT.

This clonotype was observed a single time. With a much larger clone just one base away, this may be a read error. This sequence joins TRBV7-2 and TRBJ2-5; TRBD1 aligns across 9 bases. J lost 9 bases, V lost 1 base, and 15 bases had no gene match. In germline, CDR1 is SGHTA, CDR2 FQGNSA. The CDR3 has 17 residues. The CDR3 protein is CASSLDWTGATQGPQYF. In DNA, the CDR3 is TGTGCCAGCAGCTTAGATTGGACAGGGGCTACTCAAGGGCCCCAGTACTTC.

For this clonotype: Because the CDR3 is missing its conserved closing phenylalanine or tryptophan, this is likely a read error. The DNA is left out, because the CDR3 cannot be placed on it with certainty; the CDR3 is given as TCRdb lists it. The CDR3 spells CASGRVGGGDEQTL. This chain connects TRBV2 to TRBJ2-1; no check of the table's D call, TRBD1, against the DNA was made. Germline CDR1 reads SNHLY; CDR2 reads FYNNEI. The CDR3 sequence runs 14 residues, both termini included.

This clonotype has a count of ten or more. A much larger clone sits a single nucleotide away, making a read error possible. The V gene is TRBV20-1, the J gene TRBJ2-7; D gene unclear. The CDR3 loop spans 11 amino acids. Per germline, CDR1 DFQATT and CDR2 SNEGSKA (reference sequence). CDR3 nucleotide sequence: TGCAGTCTTTATAGAGGATCCGAGCAGTCCTTC. Amino acid sequence: CSLYRGSEQSF.

This sequence joins TRBV2 and TRBJ1-1; 7 positions agree with TRBD1. The CDR3 is 13 residues long. V lost 8 bases and J lost 5; bases outside the gene matches: 8. The germline gives CDR1 SNHLY, CDR2 FYNNEI. CDR3 in amino acids: CASGGQAGTEAFF. The CDR3 DNA reads as TGTGCCAGCGGAGGACAGGCGGGGACTGAAGCTTTCTTT.

Many counts were recorded for this clonotype. The chain recombines TRBV6-1 with TRBJ1-5; D possibly corresponds to TRBD1 (5 bases). The V gene lost 6 bases and the J gene lost 4 bases, with 7 bases spanning the gap. The CDR3 has 12 amino acids. Germline lookup yields CDR1 MNHNS and CDR2 SASEGT. The CDR3 reads CASREGNQPQHF. In DNA, the CDR3 is TGTGCCAGCAGGGAGGGGAATCAGCCCCAGCATTTT.

A remark on this clonotype: The junction and the germline gene differ at one end; a read error may be behind it. The chain has TRBV7-9 and TRBJ2-5; 9 bases map to TRBD2. Germline V lookup: CDR1 SEHNR, CDR2 FQNEAQ (reference sequence). There are 17 residues in the CDR3. The chain's CDR3 is CASSLAASGNVKETQYF. CDR3 coding DNA: TGCGCCAGCAGCTTGGCGGCTAGCGGGAATGTTAAAGAGACCCAGTACTTC.

Turning to this clonotype: A read error may explain this, as a much larger clone is one base away. The CDR3 reads CASSVEGTSGVEEQSF. The CDR3 bases are TGTGCCAGCAGCGTAGAAGGGACTAGCGGGGTGGAGGAGCAGTCCTTC. The rearrangement uses TRBV9 and TRBJ2-1; TRBD2 matches at 13 bases. The germline V gene encodes CDR1 SGDLS and CDR2 YYNGEE. The CDR3 is made up of 16 amino acids.